Listed here are 10 T cell receptor beta chains from one sample, sequenced in a study of monozygotic twins with inflammatory bowel disease. From its re-call of the 5' RACE reads, TCRdb lists each CDR3 protein once, without DNA. This sample's clone table lists under 130,000 distinct CDR3 sequences. The sequenced sample was blood. The receptors shown here come from a human donor with ulcerative colitis or Crohn's disease, or a healthy co-twin of an affected twin (not recorded which).

The gene calls are TRBV7-9 and TRBJ1-6; with no DNA, the TCRdb D assignment of TRBD1 cannot be verified. The CDR3 totals 13 residues. Germline lookup yields CDR1 SEHNR and CDR2 FQNEAQ (reference sequence). CDR3 sequence reads: CASSFTGVSPLHF.

The rearrangement uses TRBV20-1 and TRBJ1-5. Germline V gene sequence: CDR1 DFQATT, CDR2 SNEGSKA (reference sequence). The CDR3 totals 14 residues. The CDR3 loop is CSARAPNSNQPQHF.

This sequence joins TRBV4-2 and TRBJ2-3; without DNA, the TCRdb call of TRBD2 cannot be checked. CDR1 is LGHNA, CDR2 YNFKEQ, per germline. The CDR3 is 21 amino acids. CDR3 sequence: CASSQRPERRGLAGRTDTQYF.

The chain carries TRBV20-1 and TRBJ2-7; TCRdb designates TRBD1, a call that cannot be tested without DNA. This CDR3 has 12 residues. From germline, CDR1 is DFQATT and CDR2 SNEGSKA (reference sequence). The CDR3 sequence: CSARRGIYEQYF.

The V gene is TRBV6-2 or TRBV6-3, the J gene TRBJ1-5. CDR3 size: 13 residues. Germline CDR1 is MNHEY and CDR2 is SVGEGT. The CDR3 sequence: CASMGTQEVSQHF.

The chain combines TRBV10-3 with TRBJ2-3; checking the TCRdb D call of TRBD1 is not possible without DNA. The germline V gene encodes CDR1 ENHRY and CDR2 SYGVKD. CDR3 length: 17 amino acids. This chain's CDR3 is CAISGRVRDSNTDTQYF.

The genes are TRBV20-1 and TRBJ1-2; TCRdb outputs TRBD1, but without DNA this stays unchecked. Germline V gives CDR1 DFQATT, CDR2 SNEGSKA (reference sequence). The CDR3 contains 13 residues. The CDR3 here is CSAQPGYPYGYTF.

The chain joins TRBV20-1 to TRBJ2-1; TCRdb names TRBD1, which stays unverified in the absence of DNA. Germline lookup yields CDR1 DFQATT and CDR2 SNEGSKA (reference sequence). CDR3 size: 13 residues. The CDR3: CSARVAGEEEQFF.

V usage is TRBV3-1 and J usage is TRBJ2-7. The germline CDR1 and CDR2 sequences are LGHDT and YNNKEL (reference sequence). The CDR3 spans 14 residues. The CDR3 sequence is CASSQGGALHEQYF.

The chain has TRBV20-1 and TRBJ1-6; the D call from TCRdb, TRBD1, cannot be confirmed without DNA. Germline CDR1 reads DFQATT; CDR2 reads SNEGSKA (reference sequence). The CDR3 totals 14 residues. This chain's CDR3 is CSARPTGGHSPLHF.